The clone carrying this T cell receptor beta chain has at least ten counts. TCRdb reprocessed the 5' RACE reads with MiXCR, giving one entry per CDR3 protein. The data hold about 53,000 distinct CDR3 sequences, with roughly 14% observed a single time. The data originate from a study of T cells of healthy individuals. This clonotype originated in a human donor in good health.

The CDR3 sequence: CASRLRGGGNEAFF. CDR3 DNA: TGTGCCAGCAGGCTAAGAGGTGGCGGGAATGAAGCTTTCTTT. The chain links TRBV2 to TRBJ1-1; D is ambiguous. From germline, CDR1 is SNHLY and CDR2 FYNNEI. V lost 6 bases, J lost 7 bases, and 18 bases lay in between. The CDR3 length is 14 residues.